This T cell receptor beta chain was sequenced in a study of cytomegalovirus exposure and HLA in healthy donors. 60 Vbeta and 13 Jbeta primers were used in PCR. Source study methods: Tens of millions of unique TCR beta chains, about 10 million of them shared, were counted by a later analysis. Clones were read by immunoSEQ multiplex PCR, and TCRdb kept only the in-frame ones, dropping some. That table supplies the V and J calls and clone size; D and trimming were determined from the DNA. The table lists 250,000 or so clones, more than 70% of them singletons. V was clipped by 6 bases and J by 0 bases; unmatched bases: 7. The CDR3 totals 15 residues. Germline CDR1 SGDLS, CDR2 YYNGEE.

This sequence joins TRBV9 and TRBJ1-2, with 8 positions matching TRBD1. The specimen was PBMCs. The source is a human donor in good health. CDR3 DNA sequence: TGTGCCAGCACCAGACAGGGGCTCCCTAACTATGGCTACACCTTC. The encoded protein is CASTRQGLPNYGYTF.